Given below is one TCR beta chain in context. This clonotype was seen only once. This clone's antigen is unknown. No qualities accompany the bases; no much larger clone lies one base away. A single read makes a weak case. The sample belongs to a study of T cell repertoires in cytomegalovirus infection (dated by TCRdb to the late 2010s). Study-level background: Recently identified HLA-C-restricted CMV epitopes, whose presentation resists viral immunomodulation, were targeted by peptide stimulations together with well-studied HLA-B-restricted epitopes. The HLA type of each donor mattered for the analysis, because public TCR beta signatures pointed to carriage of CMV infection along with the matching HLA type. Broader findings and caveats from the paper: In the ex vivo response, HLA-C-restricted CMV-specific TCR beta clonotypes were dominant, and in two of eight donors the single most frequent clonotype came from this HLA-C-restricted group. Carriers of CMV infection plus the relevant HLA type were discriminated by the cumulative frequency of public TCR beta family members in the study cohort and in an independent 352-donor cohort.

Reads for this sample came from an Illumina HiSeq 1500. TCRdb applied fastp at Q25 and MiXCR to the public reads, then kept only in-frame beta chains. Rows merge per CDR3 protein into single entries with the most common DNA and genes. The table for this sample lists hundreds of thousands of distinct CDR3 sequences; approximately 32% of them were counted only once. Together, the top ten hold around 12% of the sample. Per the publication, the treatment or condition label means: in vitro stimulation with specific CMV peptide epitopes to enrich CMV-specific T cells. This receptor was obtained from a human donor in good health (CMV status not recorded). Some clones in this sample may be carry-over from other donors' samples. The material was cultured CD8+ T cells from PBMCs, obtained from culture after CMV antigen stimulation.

The CDR3 corresponds to CASLIEGRYNQPQHF. The DNA reads TGTGCCAGCCTCATCGAAGGACGGTACAATCAGCCCCAGCATTTT. The receptor chain draws on TRBV28 and TRBJ1-5; no confident D gene assignment can be made. CDR1 MDHEN and CDR2 SYDVKM are derived from the germline V gene. The CDR3 holds 15 amino acids from the cysteine to the phenylalanine. Only the CDR3 DNA stays, 45 bases, in frame from base 1. Cut back by 8 bases and 3 bases, the V and J ends lie 17 bases apart.